The next 5 T cell receptor beta chains were all read from a single sample in a study of technical replicates of blood from a handful of donors. TCRdb's copy holds only in-frame clones and misses some; the assay was immunoSEQ multiplex PCR. The sample yields 80,000 or so clones, about 96% seen once. The specimen sequenced was T cells isolated from PBMCs. The receptor set was obtained from a human donor in good health.

The chain recombines TRBV5-1 with TRBJ2-7; maybe TRBD1 (6 bases). Trimming removed 4 bases from V and 2 bases from J, with 13 bases in between. The germline V gene encodes CDR1 SGHRS and CDR2 YFSETQ. CDR3 length: 14 amino acids. This CDR3 reads CASSPDRMAYEQYF. The DNA for the CDR3 is TGCGCCAGCAGCCCCGACAGGATGGCCTACGAGCAGTACTTC.

The rearrangement uses TRBV4-1 and TRBJ1-3; weak D call: TRBD1 (6 bases). CDR1 is MGHRA, CDR2 YSYEKL, per germline. The germline V and J ends were trimmed by 4 bases and 1 base, with 8 bases remaining between them. CDR3 length: 14 residues. CDR3 nucleotide sequence: TGCGCCAGCAGCCCACAGGGTTCTGGAAACACCATATATTTT. The encoded protein is CASSPQGSGNTIYF.

This sequence joins TRBV7-9 and TRBJ1-1, with D perhaps TRBD1 (5 bases). This CDR3 contains 12 residues. Trimming removed 5 bases at V and 7 bases at J, with 11 bases between. CDR1 SEHNR and CDR2 FQNEAQ come from the germline V gene (reference sequence). In DNA form, the CDR3 reads TGTGCCAGCAGCCCCACCACAGGTGAAGCTTTCTTT. Its translation: CASSPTTGEAFF.

The V gene is TRBV6-5, the J gene TRBJ1-4; a weak D match, TRBD1 (6 bases). Germline CDR1 and CDR2: MNHEY and SVGAGI. This CDR3 has 14 amino acids. V shed 5 bases and J shed 7 bases, with 14 bases lying between them. The CDR3: CASSTAAGAEKLFF. The CDR3 nucleotides are TGTGCCAGCAGTACAGCGGCAGGGGCTGAAAAACTGTTTTTT.

This clone was seen once. V usage is TRBV13 and J usage is TRBJ2-5; 9 nucleotides match TRBD1. The V and J ends lost 4 bases and 3 bases, in that order; junction bases with no gene match: 9. The V gene's germline CDR1 is PRHDT and CDR2 FYEKMQ (reference sequence). This CDR3 contains 16 residues. As DNA, the CDR3 is TGTGCCAGCAGCTCCACCGGGACAGGGTACAAAGAGACCCAGTACTTC. It is translated as CASSSTGTGYKETQYF.